The entry below describes one TCR beta chain. Its cognate antigen is unknown. Germline CDR1 is LNHNV and CDR2 is YYDKDF (reference sequence). Trimming removed 4 bases from V and 4 bases from J, with 19 bases in between. CDR3 length: 16 residues. This sample was taken from a study of blood T cells in healthy people across ages. Study-wide results and limits: Long-lived and aged donors differed, with more naive CD4+ cells and higher diversity in the long-lived.

For the second PCR, which ran for about 6 to 11 cycles, a sample-barcoded 5' primer and a J-beta primer mix were used. One entry per CDR3 protein, called by TCRdb with MiXCR from the 5' RACE reads. The table records approximately 800,000 distinct CDR3 sequences, more than 20% of them present only once. This sample also appeared in a second study, on T cells of mothers and their children. Per that paper: Each 15 ul cDNA reaction used approximately 1.5 ug RNA; all RNA was used. Some 2.7 million TCR beta reads per child versus over 9 million per mother.

Material: blood. This TCR derives from a boy under 18 in good health. The chain carries TRBV15 and TRBJ1-1; no definite D call. As DNA, the CDR3 is TGTGCCACCAGCAAGCTACAGTTCCCAATTTCCACTGAAGCTTTCTTT. Translating it yields CATSKLQFPISTEAFF.